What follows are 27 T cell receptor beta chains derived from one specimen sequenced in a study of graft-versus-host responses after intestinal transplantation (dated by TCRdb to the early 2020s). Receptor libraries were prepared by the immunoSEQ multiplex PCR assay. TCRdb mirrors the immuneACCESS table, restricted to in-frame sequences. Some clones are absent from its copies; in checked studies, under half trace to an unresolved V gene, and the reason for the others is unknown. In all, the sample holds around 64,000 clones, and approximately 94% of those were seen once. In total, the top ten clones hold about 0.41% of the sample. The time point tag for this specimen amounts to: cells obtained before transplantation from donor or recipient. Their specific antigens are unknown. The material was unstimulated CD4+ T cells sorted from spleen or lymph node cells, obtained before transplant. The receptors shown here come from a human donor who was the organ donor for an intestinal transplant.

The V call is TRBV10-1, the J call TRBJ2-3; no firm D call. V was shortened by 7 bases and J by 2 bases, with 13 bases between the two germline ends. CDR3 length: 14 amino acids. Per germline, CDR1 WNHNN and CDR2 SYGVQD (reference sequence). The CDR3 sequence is CASNVGRTTDTQYF. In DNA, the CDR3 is TGCGCCAGCAATGTAGGGCGGACCACAGATACGCAGTATTTT.

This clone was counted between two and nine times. The CDR3 bases are TGTGCCAGCTCCCAAAGGGTCTATGGCTACACCTTC. This encodes CASSQRVYGYTF. The chain is built from TRBV6-1 and TRBJ1-2; D call uncertain. Germline values: CDR1 MNHNS, CDR2 SASEGT. The CDR3 consists of 12 residues. Deletions cut 8 bases from V and 4 bases from J, with 11 bases between.

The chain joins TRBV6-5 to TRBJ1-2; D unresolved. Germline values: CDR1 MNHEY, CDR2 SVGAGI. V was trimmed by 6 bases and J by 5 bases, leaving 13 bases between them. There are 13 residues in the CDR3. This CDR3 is CASSRSLWYGYTF. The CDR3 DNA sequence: TGTGCCAGCAGCCGGTCCCTATGGTATGGCTACACCTTC.

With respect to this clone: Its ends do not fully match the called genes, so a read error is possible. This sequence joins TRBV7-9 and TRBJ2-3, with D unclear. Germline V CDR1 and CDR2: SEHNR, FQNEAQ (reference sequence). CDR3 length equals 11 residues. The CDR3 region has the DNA TGTGCCGGCAGCTCCACAGATACGCAGTATTTT. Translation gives CAGSSTDTQYF.

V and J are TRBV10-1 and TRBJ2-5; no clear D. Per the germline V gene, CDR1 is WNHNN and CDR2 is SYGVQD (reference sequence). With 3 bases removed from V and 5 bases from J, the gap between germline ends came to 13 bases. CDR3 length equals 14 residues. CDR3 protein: CASSDIEVRETQYF. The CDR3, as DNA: TGCGCCAGCAGTGACATTGAGGTGAGGGAGACCCAGTACTTC.

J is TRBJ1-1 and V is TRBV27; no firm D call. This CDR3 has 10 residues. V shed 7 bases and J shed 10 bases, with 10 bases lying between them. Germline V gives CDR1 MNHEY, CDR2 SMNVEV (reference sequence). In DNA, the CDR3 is TGTGCCAGCACCGGTAATGGAGCTTTCTTT. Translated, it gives CASTGNGAFF.

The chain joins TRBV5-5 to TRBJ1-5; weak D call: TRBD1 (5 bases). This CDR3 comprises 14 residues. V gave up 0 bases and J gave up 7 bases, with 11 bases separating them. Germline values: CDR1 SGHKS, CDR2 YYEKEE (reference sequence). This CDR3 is CASSLGQGGQPQHF. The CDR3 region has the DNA TGTGCCAGCAGCTTGGGGCAGGGTGGGCAGCCCCAGCATTTT.

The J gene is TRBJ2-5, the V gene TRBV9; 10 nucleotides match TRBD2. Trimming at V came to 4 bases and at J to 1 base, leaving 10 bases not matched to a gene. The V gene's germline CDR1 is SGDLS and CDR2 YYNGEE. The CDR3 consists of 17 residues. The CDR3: CASSPGASGGLQETQYF. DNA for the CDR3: TGTGCCAGCAGCCCCGGGGCTAGCGGGGGCCTCCAAGAGACCCAGTACTTC.

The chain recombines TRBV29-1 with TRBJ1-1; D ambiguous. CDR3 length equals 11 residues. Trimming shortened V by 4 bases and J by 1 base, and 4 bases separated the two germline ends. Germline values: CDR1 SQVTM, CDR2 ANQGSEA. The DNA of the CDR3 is TGCAGCGTTGGAGAGAACACTGAAGCTTTCTTT. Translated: CSVGENTEAFF.

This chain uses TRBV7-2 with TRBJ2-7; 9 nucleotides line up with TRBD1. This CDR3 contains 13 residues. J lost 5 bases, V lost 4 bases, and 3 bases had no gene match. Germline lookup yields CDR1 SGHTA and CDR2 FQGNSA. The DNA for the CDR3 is TGTGCCAGCAGCTCGGGACAGGGTCACGAGCAGTACTTC. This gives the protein CASSSGQGHEQYF.

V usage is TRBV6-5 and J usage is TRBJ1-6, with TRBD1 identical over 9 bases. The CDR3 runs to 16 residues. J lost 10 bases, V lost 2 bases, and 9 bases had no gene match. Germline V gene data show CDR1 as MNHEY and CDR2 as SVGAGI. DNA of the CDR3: TGTGCCAGCAGTTACGTACTTGGGACAGGGAGGTCACCCCTCCACTTT. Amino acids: CASSYVLGTGRSPLHF.

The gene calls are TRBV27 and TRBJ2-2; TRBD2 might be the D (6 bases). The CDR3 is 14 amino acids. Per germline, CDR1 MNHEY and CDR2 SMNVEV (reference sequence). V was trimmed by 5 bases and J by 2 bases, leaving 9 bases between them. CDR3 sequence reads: CASSRGDNTGELFF. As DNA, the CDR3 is TGTGCCAGCAGTCGCGGGGATAACACCGGGGAGCTGTTTTTT.

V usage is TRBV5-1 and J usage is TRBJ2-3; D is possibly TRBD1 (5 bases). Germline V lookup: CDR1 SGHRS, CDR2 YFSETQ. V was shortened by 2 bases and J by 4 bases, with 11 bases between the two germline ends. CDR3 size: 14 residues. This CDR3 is CASSFRVAADTQYF. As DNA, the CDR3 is TGCGCCAGCAGCTTCAGGGTCGCAGCAGATACGCAGTATTTT.

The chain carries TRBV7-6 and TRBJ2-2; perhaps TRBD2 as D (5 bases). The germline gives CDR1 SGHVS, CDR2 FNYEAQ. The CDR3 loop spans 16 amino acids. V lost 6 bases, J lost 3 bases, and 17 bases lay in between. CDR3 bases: TGTGCCAGCAGTCTTGAGGGTGGCACTTACACCGGGGAGCTGTTTTTT. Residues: CASSLEGGTYTGELFF. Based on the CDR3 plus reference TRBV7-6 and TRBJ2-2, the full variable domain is GAGVSQSPRYKVTKRGQDVALRCDPISGHVSLYWYRQALGQGPEFLTYFNYEAQQDKSGLPNDRFSAERPEGSISTLTIQRTEQRDSAMYRCASSLEGGTYTGELFFGEGSRLTVL.

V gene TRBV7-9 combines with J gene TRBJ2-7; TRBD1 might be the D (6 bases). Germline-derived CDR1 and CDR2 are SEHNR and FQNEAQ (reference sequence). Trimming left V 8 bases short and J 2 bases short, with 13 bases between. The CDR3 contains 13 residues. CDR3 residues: CASSGQSPYEQYF. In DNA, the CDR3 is TGTGCCAGCTCAGGACAGTCCCCCTACGAGCAGTACTTC. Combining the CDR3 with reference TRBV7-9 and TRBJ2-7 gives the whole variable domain DTGVSQNPRHKITKRGQNVTFRCDPISEHNRLYWYRQTLGQGPEFLTYFQNEAQLEKSRLLSDRFSAERPKGSFSTLEIQRTEQGDSAMYLCASSGQSPYEQYFGPGTRLTVT.

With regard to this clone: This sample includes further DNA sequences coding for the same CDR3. CDR3 sequence (DNA): TGTGCCAGCAGCGCCCAGGGGGGCGGGGAGCTGTTTTTT. It codes for CASSAQGGGELFF. The chain employs TRBV11-3 and TRBJ2-2, with a tentative D call TRBD1 (7 bases). With 5 bases removed from V and 7 bases from J, the gap between germline ends came to 11 bases. The CDR3 spans 13 residues. From germline, CDR1 is SGHNT and CDR2 YENEEA.

CDR3 sequence (DNA): TGTGCCAGCAGCCCGCGACTTGGGGGAGAGACCCAGTACTTC. It yields the protein CASSPRLGGETQYF. The chain has TRBV9 and TRBJ2-5; D is possibly TRBD1 or TRBD2 (5 bases each). The germline gives CDR1 SGDLS, CDR2 YYNGEE. The V end lost 4 bases, the J end lost 4 bases, and 14 bases lay between the germline ends. This CDR3 region has 14 residues.

CDR3 amino acids: CASSLEVPRQKLFF. In nucleotides, the CDR3 is TGCGCCAGCAGCTTGGAGGTACCACGGCAAAAACTGTTTTTT. This sequence joins TRBV5-1 and TRBJ1-4; D not resolved. CDR3 length: 14 residues. CDR1 SGHRS and CDR2 YFSETQ come from the germline V gene. Trimming stripped 0 bases from V and 9 bases from J, with 12 bases between.

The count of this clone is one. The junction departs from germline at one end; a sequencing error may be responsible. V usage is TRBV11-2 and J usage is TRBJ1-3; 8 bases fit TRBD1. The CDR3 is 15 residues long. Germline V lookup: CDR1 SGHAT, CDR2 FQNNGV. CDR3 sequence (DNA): TGTGCCAGCAGCGGTCTGACAGGGGCTGGAAGCACCATATATTTT. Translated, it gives CASSGLTGAGSTIYF. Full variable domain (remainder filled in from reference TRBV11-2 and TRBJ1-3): EAGVAQSPRYKIIEKRQSVAFWCNPISGHATLYWYQQILGQGPKLLIQFQNNGVVDDSQLPKDRFSAERLKGVDSTLKIQPAKLEDSAVYLCASSGLTGAGSTIYFGEGSWLTVV.

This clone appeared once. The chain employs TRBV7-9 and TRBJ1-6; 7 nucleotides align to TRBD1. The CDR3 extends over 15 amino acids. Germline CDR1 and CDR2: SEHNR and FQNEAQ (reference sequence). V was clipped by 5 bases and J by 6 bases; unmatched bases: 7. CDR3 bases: TGTGCCAGCAGCCCCCGGGACAGCGTTAATTCACCCCTCCACTTT. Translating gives CASSPRDSVNSPLHF.

CDR3 in amino acids: CASSLVDRQGAPGELFF. The CDR3 coding sequence is TGTGCCAGCAGCTTAGTTGATAGGCAGGGGGCACCCGGGGAGCTGTTTTTT. V is TRBV7-6 and J is TRBJ2-2, with TRBD1 identical over 8 bases. Germline V gene sequence: CDR1 SGHVS, CDR2 FNYEAQ. The CDR3 runs 17 residues. The V gene end was trimmed by 1 base and the J gene end by 6 bases; junction bases not matched to a gene: 10.

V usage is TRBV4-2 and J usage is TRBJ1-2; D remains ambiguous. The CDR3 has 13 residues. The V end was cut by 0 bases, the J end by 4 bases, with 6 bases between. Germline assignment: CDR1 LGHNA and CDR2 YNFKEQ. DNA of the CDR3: TGTGCCAGCAGCCAAGAATCCGTCTATGGCTACACCTTC. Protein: CASSQESVYGYTF.

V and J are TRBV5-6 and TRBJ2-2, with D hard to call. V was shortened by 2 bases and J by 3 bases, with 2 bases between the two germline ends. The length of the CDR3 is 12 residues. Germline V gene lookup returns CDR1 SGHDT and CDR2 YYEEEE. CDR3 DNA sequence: TGTGCCAGCAGCTTCCACACCGGGGAGCTGTTTTTT. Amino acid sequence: CASSFHTGELFF.

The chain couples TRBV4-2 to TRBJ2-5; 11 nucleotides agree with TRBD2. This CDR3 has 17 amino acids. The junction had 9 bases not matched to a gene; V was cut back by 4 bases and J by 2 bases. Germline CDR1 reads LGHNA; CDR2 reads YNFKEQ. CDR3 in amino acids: CASSRLKLAGDQETQYF. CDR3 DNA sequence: TGTGCCAGCAGCCGATTGAAACTAGCGGGAGATCAAGAGACCCAGTACTTC.

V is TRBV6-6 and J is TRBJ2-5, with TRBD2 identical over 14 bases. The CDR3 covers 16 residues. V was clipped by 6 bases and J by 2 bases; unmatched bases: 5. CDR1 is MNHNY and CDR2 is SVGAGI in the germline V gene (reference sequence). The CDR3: CASSRRLAGGQETQYF. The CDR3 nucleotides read TGTGCCAGCAGCCGTCGACTAGCGGGGGGGCAAGAGACCCAGTACTTC.

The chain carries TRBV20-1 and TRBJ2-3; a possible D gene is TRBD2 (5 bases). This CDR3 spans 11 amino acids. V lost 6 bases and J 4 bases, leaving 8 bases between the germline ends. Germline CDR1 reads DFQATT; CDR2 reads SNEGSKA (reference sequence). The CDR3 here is CSATAADTQYF. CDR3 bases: TGCAGTGCAACAGCGGCAGATACGCAGTATTTT.

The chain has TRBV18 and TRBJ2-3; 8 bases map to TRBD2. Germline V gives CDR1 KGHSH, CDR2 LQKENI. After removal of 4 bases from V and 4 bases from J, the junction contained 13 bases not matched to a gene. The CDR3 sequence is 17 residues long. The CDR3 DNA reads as TGTGCCAGCTCACTGATATTACTAGCGGCGAGGGCAGATACGCAGTATTTT. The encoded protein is CASSLILLAARADTQYF.